Listed here are 13 T cell receptor beta chains from one sample, sequenced in a study of blood T cell repertoires in COVID-19. Using immunoSEQ multiplex PCR, the repertoire was profiled, and TCRdb retains in-frame clones only, with some absent. Here the sample spans about 140,000 clones, around 79% being singletons. The sample consisted of peripheral blood. The source of these receptors is a man over 45 with active or convalescent COVID-19.

The chain has TRBV5-8 and TRBJ1-2, with D hard to call. This CDR3 region has 14 residues. Germline CDR1 SGHTS, CDR2 YDEGEE. V was trimmed by 0 bases and J by 2 bases, leaving 8 bases between them. The CDR3, as DNA: TGTGCCAGCAGCTTGGGACTCCCGAACTATGGCTACACCTTC. It translates to CASSLGLPNYGYTF. Variable domain in full (rest from reference TRBV5-8 and TRBJ1-2): EAGVTQSPTHLIKTRGQQATLRCSPISGHTSVYWYQQALGLGLQFLLWYDEGEERNRGNFPPRFSGRQFPNYSSELNVNALELEDSALYLCASSLGLPNYGYTFGSGTRLTVV.

This sequence joins TRBV2 and TRBJ2-2; 10 positions match TRBD2. After removal of 3 bases from V and 0 bases from J, the junction contained 1 base not matched to a gene. The germline gives CDR1 SNHLY, CDR2 FYNNEI. The CDR3 contains 16 residues. CDR3 protein: CASSDGLAANTGELFF. The CDR3 DNA sequence: TGTGCCAGCAGTGACGGACTAGCGGCGAACACCGGGGAGCTGTTTTTT. Looking up the rest from reference TRBV2 and TRBJ2-2 gives the full variable domain: EPEVTQTPSHQVTQMGQEVILRCVPISNHLYFYWYRQILGQKVEFLVSFYNNEISEKSEIFDDQFSVERPDGSNFTLKIRSTKLEDSAMYFCASSDGLAANTGELFFGEGSRLTVL.

This clone is a singleton in its sample. The rearrangement uses TRBV7-2 and TRBJ2-7, with 13 bases aligning to TRBD2. The V gene's germline CDR1 is SGHTA and CDR2 FQGNSA. The V and J ends lost 5 bases and 4 bases, in that order; junction bases with no gene match: 5. This CDR3 comprises 15 residues. The DNA for the CDR3 is TGTGCCAGCAGCGATGGACTAGCGGGAGCATACGAGCAGTACTTC. Its translation is CASSDGLAGAYEQYF.

This clone came up once. V gene TRBV18 combines with J gene TRBJ1-1; D may be TRBD1 (6 bases). The V end lost 4 bases, the J end lost 0 bases, and 12 bases lay between the germline ends. This CDR3 is 15 amino acids long. Per the germline V gene, CDR1 is KGHSH and CDR2 is LQKENI. CDR3 DNA: TGTGCCAGCTCACAACAGGGATTGATGAACACTGAAGCTTTCTTT. Protein product: CASSQQGLMNTEAFF.

This chain links TRBV7-2 with TRBJ2-2, with 7 bases lining up with TRBD1. With V trimmed by 5 bases and J by 0 bases, 3 bases remained unmatched. Germline-derived CDR1 and CDR2 are SGHTA and FQGNSA. CDR3 size: 15 residues. CDR3 in DNA: TGTGCCAGCAGCCCGGACAGGACGAACACCGGGGAGCTGTTTTTT. The encoded protein is CASSPDRTNTGELFF.

This clone turned up a few times. This sequence joins TRBV14 and TRBJ2-2, with TRBD2 matching over 11 bases. CDR3 length: 17 residues. V lost 0 bases, J lost 4 bases, and 4 bases stayed unmatched. Per germline, CDR1 SGHDN and CDR2 FVKESK. CDR3 residues: CASSQELAGVVTGELFF. The CDR3 nucleotides are TGTGCCAGCAGCCAAGAACTAGCGGGAGTGGTCACCGGGGAGCTGTTTTTT.

This clone was picked up one time. The chain carries TRBV27 and TRBJ1-2, with a tentative D call TRBD1 (5 bases). The CDR3 spans 15 residues. The germline gives CDR1 MNHEY, CDR2 SMNVEV (reference sequence). Trimming left V 6 bases short and J 0 bases short, with 14 bases between. The CDR3 DNA sequence: TGTGCCAGCAGACTCCACCAGGGCCCTAACTATGGCTACACCTTC. Translated: CASRLHQGPNYGYTF.

The V gene is TRBV28, the J gene TRBJ2-1; 11 bases match TRBD2. Germline CDR1 reads MDHEN; CDR2 reads SYDVKM. This CDR3 comprises 17 residues. Trimming cost V 4 bases and J 1 base; bases outside gene matches: 6. The DNA of the CDR3 is TGTGCCAGCAGTTCCTTAGCGGGAGGGCATTCCTACAATGAGCAGTTCTTC. Encoded protein: CASSSLAGGHSYNEQFF.

This chain connects TRBV14 to TRBJ2-2, with 7 bases matching TRBD1. The ends lost 6 bases at V and 5 bases at J; junction bases unmatched: 12. From germline, CDR1 is SGHDN and CDR2 FVKESK. CDR3 size: 16 residues. CDR3 in DNA: TGTGCCAGCAGACACACCGTAGGGGGCTCGACCGGGGAGCTGTTTTTT. This encodes CASRHTVGGSTGELFF. The full variable domain, its missing parts supplied by reference TRBV14 and TRBJ2-2, is EAGVTQFPSHSVIEKGQTVTLRCDPISGHDNLYWYRRVMGKEIKFLLHFVKESKQDESGMPNNRFLAERTGGTYSTLKVQPAELEDSGVYFCASRHTVGGSTGELFFGEGSRLTVL.

Regarding this clone: The identical CDR3 is also encoded by other nucleotide sequences in the sample. This chain uses TRBV27 with TRBJ1-5; D gene unclear. Germline CDR1 reads MNHEY; CDR2 reads SMNVEV (reference sequence). The CDR3 consists of 12 residues. Deletions cut 5 bases from V and 3 bases from J, with 5 bases between. CDR3 protein: CASSPNNQPQHF. In DNA form, the CDR3 reads TGTGCCAGCAGTCCCAACAATCAGCCCCAGCATTTT.

The chain links TRBV18 to TRBJ1-5; D unclear. The CDR3 totals 12 residues. The germline V gene encodes CDR1 KGHSH and CDR2 LQKENI. DNA of the CDR3: TGTGCACCACGGTTCTTCAATCAGCCCCAGCATTTT. The encoded protein is CAPRFFNQPQHF.

This clone was recorded many times. The chain couples TRBV4-1 to TRBJ1-2, with unresolved D. V lost 2 bases to trimming and J lost 0 bases, with 10 bases between them. CDR3 length: 15 residues. Germline CDR1 reads MGHRA; CDR2 reads YSYEKL. The chain's CDR3 is CASSQYNRANYGYTF. The CDR3 DNA reads as TGCGCCAGCAGCCAATATAACCGAGCTAACTATGGCTACACCTTC.

The chain is built from TRBV7-3 and TRBJ2-2; no clear D gene. Trimming removed 1 base at V and 3 bases at J, with 6 bases between. Germline CDR1 SGHTA, CDR2 FQGTGA. This CDR3 contains 14 residues. The CDR3 loop is CASSLNPDTGELFF. CDR3 nucleotide sequence: TGTGCCAGCAGCTTAAATCCGGACACCGGGGAGCTGTTTTTT.